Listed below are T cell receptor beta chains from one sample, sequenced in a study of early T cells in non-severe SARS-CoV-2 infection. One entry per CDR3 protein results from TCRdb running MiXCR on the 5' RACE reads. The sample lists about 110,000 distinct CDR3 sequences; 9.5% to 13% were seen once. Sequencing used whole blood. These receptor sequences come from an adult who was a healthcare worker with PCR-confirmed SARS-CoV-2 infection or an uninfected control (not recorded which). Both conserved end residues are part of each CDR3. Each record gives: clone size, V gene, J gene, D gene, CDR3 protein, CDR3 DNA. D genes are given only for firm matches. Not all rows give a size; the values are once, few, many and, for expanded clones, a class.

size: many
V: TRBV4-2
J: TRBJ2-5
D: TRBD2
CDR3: CASSQEGLAGGGETQYF
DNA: TGTGCCAGCAGCCAAGAGGGACTAGCGGGGGGCGGCGAGACCCAGTACTTC

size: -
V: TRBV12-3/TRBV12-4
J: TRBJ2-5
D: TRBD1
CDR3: CASRASGTEQETQYF
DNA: TGTGCCAGCAGAGCCTCCGGGACAGAACAAGAGACCCAGTACTTC

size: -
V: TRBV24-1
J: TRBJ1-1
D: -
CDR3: CATRGRESTEAFF
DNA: TGTGCCACCAGGGGCAGGGAGAGCACTGAAGCTTTCTTT

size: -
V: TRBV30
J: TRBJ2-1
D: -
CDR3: CAWSQLDNEQFF
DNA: TGTGCCTGGAGTCAGTTGGACAATGAGCAGTTCTTC

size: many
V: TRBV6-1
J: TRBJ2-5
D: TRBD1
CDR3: CASTLRDRVQETQYF
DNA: TGTGCCAGCACACTAAGGGACAGAGTCCAAGAGACCCAGTACTTC

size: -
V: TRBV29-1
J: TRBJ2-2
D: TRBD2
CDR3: CSARESGVNTGELFF
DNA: TGCAGCGCCCGGGAGAGCGGGGTGAACACCGGGGAGCTGTTTTTT

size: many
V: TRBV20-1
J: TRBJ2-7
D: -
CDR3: CSARDRGGSSYEQYF
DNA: TGCAGTGCTAGAGATCGGGGTGGCAGCTCCTACGAGCAGTACTTC

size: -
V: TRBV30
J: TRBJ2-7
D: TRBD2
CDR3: CAWSLAGALSSYEQYF
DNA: TGTGCCTGGAGCCTAGCGGGGGCCCTAAGCTCCTACGAGCAGTACTTC

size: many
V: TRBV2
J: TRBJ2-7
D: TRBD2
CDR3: CASRGGTSGGSYEQYF
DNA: TGTGCCAGCAGGGGGGGAACTAGCGGAGGCTCCTACGAGCAGTACTTC

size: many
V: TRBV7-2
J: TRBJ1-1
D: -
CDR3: CASTLTLGTEAFF
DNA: TGTGCCAGCACACTTACCTTGGGAACTGAAGCTTTCTTT

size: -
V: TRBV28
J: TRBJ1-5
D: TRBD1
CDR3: CASSRQGMDQPQHF
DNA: TGTGCCAGCAGCCGACAGGGGATGGATCAGCCCCAGCATTTT

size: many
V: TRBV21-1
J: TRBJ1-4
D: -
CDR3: CASSNTKPGEKLFF
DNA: TGTGCCAGCAGCAACACGAAGCCGGGGGAAAAACTGTTTTTT

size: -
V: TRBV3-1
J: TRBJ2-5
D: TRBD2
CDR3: CASSKLAGVLQETQYF
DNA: TGTGCCAGCAGCAAACTAGCGGGGGTCCTCCAAGAGACCCAGTACTTC

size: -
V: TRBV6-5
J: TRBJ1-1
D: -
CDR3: CASSYSGPGMNTEAFF
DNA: TGTGCCAGCAGTTACTCAGGCCCAGGGATGAACACTGAAGCTTTCTTT

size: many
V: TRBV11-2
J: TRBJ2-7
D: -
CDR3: CASSSGVGFEQYF
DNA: TGTGCCAGCAGCTCCGGTGTCGGGTTCGAGCAGTACTTC

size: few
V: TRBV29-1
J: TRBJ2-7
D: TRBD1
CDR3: CSVVGTGLGEQYF
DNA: TGCAGCGTTGTTGGGACAGGGTTGGGCGAGCAGTACTTC

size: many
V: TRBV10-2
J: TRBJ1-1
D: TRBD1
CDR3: CASSPGGGRIPEAFF
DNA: TGCGCCAGCAGTCCAGGGGGCGGGAGAATCCCTGAAGCTTTCTTT

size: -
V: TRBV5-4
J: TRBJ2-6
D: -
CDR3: CASSLGQLGANVLTF
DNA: TGTGCCAGCAGCTTGGGACAGTTAGGGGCCAACGTCCTGACTTTC

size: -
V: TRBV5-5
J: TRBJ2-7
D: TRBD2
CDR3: CASSLLGRVGYEQYF
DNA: TGTGCCAGCAGCTTGCTGGGGAGGGTAGGGTACGAGCAGTACTTC

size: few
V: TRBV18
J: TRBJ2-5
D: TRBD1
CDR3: CASSPGDRGETQYF
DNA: TGTGCCAGCTCACCAGGGGACAGGGGAGAGACCCAGTACTTC

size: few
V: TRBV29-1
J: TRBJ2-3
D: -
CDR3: CSVGRRFTDTQYF
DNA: TGCAGCGTTGGGAGGCGGTTCACAGATACGCAGTATTTT

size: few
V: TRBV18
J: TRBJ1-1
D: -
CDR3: CASSPKAGNNMNTEAFF
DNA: TGTGCCAGCTCACCAAAAGCGGGGAACAATATGAACACTGAAGCTTTCTTT

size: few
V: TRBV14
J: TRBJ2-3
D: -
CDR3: CASSQDSRLPSRF
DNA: TGTGCCAGCAGCCAAGATTCGCGACTGCCCTCCCGTTTT

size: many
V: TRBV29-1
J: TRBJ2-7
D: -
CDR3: CSVEGSGEQYF
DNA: TGCAGCGTTGAAGGTTCGGGGGAGCAGTACTTC

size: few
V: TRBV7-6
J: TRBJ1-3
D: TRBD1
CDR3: CASSFGTGGASGNTIYF
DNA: TGTGCCAGCAGCTTTGGGACAGGGGGCGCGTCTGGAAACACCATATATTTT

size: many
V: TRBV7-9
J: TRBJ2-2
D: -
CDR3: CASSLAWGTGELFF
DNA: TGTGCCAGCAGCTTAGCGTGGGGCACCGGGGAGCTGTTTTTT

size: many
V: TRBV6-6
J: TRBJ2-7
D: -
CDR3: CASSYPPHEQYF
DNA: TGTGCCAGCAGTTACCCCCCCCACGAGCAGTACTTC

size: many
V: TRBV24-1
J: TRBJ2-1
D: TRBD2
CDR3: CATSDYAGAGGPPTGNEQFF
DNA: TGTGCCACCAGTGATTACGCAGGGGCGGGAGGCCCCCCTACAGGGAATGAGCAGTTCTTC

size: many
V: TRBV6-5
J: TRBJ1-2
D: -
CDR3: CASSYNTGRGGYTF
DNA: TGTGCCAGCAGTTACAATACAGGGCGCGGTGGCTACACCTTC

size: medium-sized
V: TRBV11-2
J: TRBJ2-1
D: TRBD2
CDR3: CASSWTSAYNEQFF
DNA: TGTGCCAGCAGCTGGACTAGCGCCTACAATGAGCAGTTCTTC

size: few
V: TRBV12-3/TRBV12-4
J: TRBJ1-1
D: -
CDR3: CASRNRENTEAFF
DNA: TGTGCCAGCAGGAACAGGGAGAACACTGAAGCTTTCTTT

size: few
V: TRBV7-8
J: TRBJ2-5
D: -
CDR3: CASSFSSVGGQETQYF
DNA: TGTGCCAGCAGCTTTAGTTCGGTCGGGGGACAAGAGACCCAGTACTTC

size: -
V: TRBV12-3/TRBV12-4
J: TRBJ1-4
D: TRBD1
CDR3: CASTPTTGGLEKLFF
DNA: TGTGCCAGCACCCCGACCACAGGGGGCTTAGAAAAACTGTTTTTT

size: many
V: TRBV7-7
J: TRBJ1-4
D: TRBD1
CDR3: CASSLDRDRPATNEKLFF
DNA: TGTGCTAGCAGCTTGGATCGGGACAGACCTGCAACTAATGAAAAACTGTTTTTT

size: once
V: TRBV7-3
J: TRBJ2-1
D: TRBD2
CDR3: CASSPDGGLGFF
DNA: TGTGCCAGCAGCCCCGACGGGGGACTAGGGTTCTTC

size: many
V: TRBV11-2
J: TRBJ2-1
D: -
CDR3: CASSREVSYNEQFF
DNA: TGTGCCAGCAGCAGGGAGGTTTCCTACAATGAGCAGTTCTTC

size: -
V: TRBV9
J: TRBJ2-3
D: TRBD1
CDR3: CASSVRQGGLDTQYF
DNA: TGTGCCAGCAGCGTTCGACAGGGTGGGTTGGATACGCAGTATTTT

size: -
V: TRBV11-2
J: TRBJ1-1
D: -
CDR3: CASSYSQAFF
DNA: TGTGCCAGCTCGTATTCTCAAGCTTTCTTT

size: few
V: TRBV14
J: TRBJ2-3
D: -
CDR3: CASSPRTGAKKTDTQYF
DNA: TGTGCCAGCAGCCCCCGAACGGGGGCGAAAAAGACAGATACGCAGTATTTT

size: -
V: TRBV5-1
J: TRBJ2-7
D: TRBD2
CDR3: CASSLGSSGGAYEQYF
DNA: TGCGCCAGCAGCTTGGGTTCTAGCGGGGGTGCCTACGAGCAGTACTTC

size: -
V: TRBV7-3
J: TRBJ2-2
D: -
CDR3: CASSSTGNTGEPFF
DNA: TGTGCCAGCAGTTCCACAGGGAACACCGGGGAGCCGTTTTTT

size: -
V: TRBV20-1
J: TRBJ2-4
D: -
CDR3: CSATQPGRHIQYF
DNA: TGCAGTGCTACCCAGCCGGGGAGGCACATTCAGTACTTC

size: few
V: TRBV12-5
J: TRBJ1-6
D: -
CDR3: CASGSMTLQGWLDSPLHF
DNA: TGTGCTAGTGGTTCGATGACCCTCCAGGGGTGGTTGGATTCACCCCTCCACTTT

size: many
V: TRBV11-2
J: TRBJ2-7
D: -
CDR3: CASSLGGANYEQYF
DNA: TGTGCCAGCAGCTTAGGCGGGGCCAACTACGAGCAGTACTTC

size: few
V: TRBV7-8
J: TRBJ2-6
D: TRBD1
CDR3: CASSTRTGSLSGANVLTF
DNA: TGTGCCAGCAGCACACGGACAGGGTCTCTCTCTGGGGCCAACGTCCTGACTTTC

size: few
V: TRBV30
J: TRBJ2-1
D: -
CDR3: CAWLGGNEQFF
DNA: TGTGCCTGGCTCGGGGGCAATGAGCAGTTCTTC

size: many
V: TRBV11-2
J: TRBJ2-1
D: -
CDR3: CASSLGVLRDEQFF
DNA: TGTGCCAGCAGCTTAGGGGTTTTACGGGATGAGCAGTTCTTC

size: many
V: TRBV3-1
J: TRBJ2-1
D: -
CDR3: CASRLRDTRNEQFF
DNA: TGTGCCAGCAGATTAAGGGACACAAGGAATGAGCAGTTCTTC

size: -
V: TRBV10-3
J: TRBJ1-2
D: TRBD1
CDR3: CAISDPQGTYYGYTF
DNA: TGTGCCATCAGTGATCCACAGGGGACGTACTATGGCTACACCTTC

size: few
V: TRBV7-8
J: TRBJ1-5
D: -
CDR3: CASSPKWVQPQHF
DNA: TGTGCCAGCAGCCCGAAATGGGTTCAGCCCCAGCATTTT

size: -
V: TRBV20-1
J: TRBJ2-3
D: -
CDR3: CSARVIVTDTQYF
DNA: TGCAGTGCTAGAGTCATCGTCACAGATACGCAGTATTTT

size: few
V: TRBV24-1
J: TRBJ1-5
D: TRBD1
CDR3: CATSDLAEGRNRQGGNQPQHF
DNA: TGTGCCACCAGTGATTTGGCCGAGGGGAGGAATCGACAGGGAGGCAATCAGCCCCAGCATTTT

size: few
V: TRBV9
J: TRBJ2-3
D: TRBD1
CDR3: CASSGRTGGPDTQYF
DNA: TGTGCCAGCAGCGGGAGGACAGGGGGCCCAGATACGCAGTATTTT

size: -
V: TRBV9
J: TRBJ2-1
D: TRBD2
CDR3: CASSVGEGLYNEQFF
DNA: TGTGCCAGCAGCGTTGGGGAGGGGCTCTACAATGAGCAGTTCTTC

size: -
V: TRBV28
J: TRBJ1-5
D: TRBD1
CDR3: CASSTGTGFQPQHF
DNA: TGTGCCAGCAGCACCGGGACAGGGTTTCAGCCCCAGCATTTT